Following are 21 T cell receptor beta chains from one sample sequenced in a study of cytomegalovirus exposure and HLA in healthy donors. The primer mix had 60 Vbeta and 13 Jbeta primers. The protocol was immunoSEQ multiplex PCR, while the TCRdb copy is restricted to in-frame clones and leaves out a portion. This table holds about 120,000 clones, 80% found once. The sample taken for sequencing was PBMCs. Receptors were obtained from a male donor in good health and CMV-seronegative.

This clone was counted once. A junction boundary mismatches the germline segment, possibly from a read error. The gene calls are TRBV7-9 and TRBJ2-1, with TRBD2 matching 7 bases. The CDR3 loop spans 15 amino acids. The germline V gene encodes CDR1 SEHNR and CDR2 FQNEAQ (reference sequence). CDR3 in DNA: TGTTCCAGCAGCTTCGATGGGAGGGCCCTACATGAGCAGTTCTTC. Its translation is CSSSFDGRALHEQFF.

This clone was picked up a small number of times. A junction boundary mismatches the germline segment, possibly from a read error. The V gene is TRBV5-1, the J gene TRBJ2-7; 9 nucleotides align to TRBD2. This CDR3 region has 16 residues. Germline V lookup: CDR1 SGHRS, CDR2 YFSETQ. In DNA form, the CDR3 reads TGCGCCAGCAGCTTCTTCAGGAGCGGGAGGTCCTTCGAGCAGTACTTC. Translating gives CASSFFRSGRSFEQYF.

The rearrangement joins TRBV4-1 to TRBJ1-1; D perhaps matches TRBD1 (6 bases). The germline V gene encodes CDR1 MGHRA and CDR2 YSYEKL. The V gene lost 3 bases and the J gene lost 1 base, with 12 bases spanning the gap. The CDR3 is made up of 15 amino acids. The CDR3 loop reads CASSHQAQGNTEAFF. The CDR3, as DNA: TGCGCCAGCAGCCATCAAGCACAGGGGAACACTGAAGCTTTCTTT.

The chain uses TRBV2 and TRBJ2-1; no clear D. From germline, CDR1 is SNHLY and CDR2 FYNNEI. The V end lost 5 bases, the J end lost 3 bases, and 8 bases lay between the germline ends. This CDR3 is 13 amino acids long. CDR3 region: CASSTDNYNEQFF. CDR3 nucleotide sequence: TGTGCCAGCAGTACAGACAACTACAATGAGCAGTTCTTC.

The chain joins TRBV28 to TRBJ1-2; the D gene is possibly TRBD1 (5 bases). The V end was cut by 2 bases, the J end by 6 bases, with 7 bases between. CDR3 length equals 12 residues. The germline V gene has CDR1 MDHEN and CDR2 SYDVKM. The CDR3 sequence is CASSLQGDGYTF. CDR3 in DNA: TGTGCCAGCAGTTTACAAGGGGATGGCTACACCTTC.

The V and J genes are TRBV2 and TRBJ2-5, with a weak D call TRBD2 (5 bases). CDR3 size: 16 residues. V dropped 8 bases and J dropped 5 bases, with 24 bases sitting between them. Germline V gene data show CDR1 as SNHLY and CDR2 as FYNNEI. The CDR3 spells CASYDPRTHRGETQYF. CDR3 coding DNA: TGTGCCAGCTATGATCCCCGGACGCATCGCGGGGAGACCCAGTACTTC.

This clone has a handful of counts. The chain uses TRBV19 and TRBJ2-2, with 7 bases fitting TRBD1. V lost 2 bases and J lost 0; bases outside the gene matches: 3. Germline CDR1 LNHDA, CDR2 SQIVND (reference sequence). There are 16 residues in the CDR3. The CDR3 region has the DNA TGTGCCAGTAGTATACCGGGACAGCCGAACACCGGGGAGCTGTTTTTT. Amino acid sequence: CASSIPGQPNTGELFF.

This clone was detected a few times. The chain is built from TRBV5-1 and TRBJ2-2; TRBD2 matches 10 bases. The CDR3 length is 18 residues. Trimming cost V 4 bases and J 7 bases; bases outside gene matches: 16. From germline, CDR1 is SGHRS and CDR2 YFSETQ. CDR3 amino acids: CASSPDASSGGRGGELFF. For the CDR3, the DNA is TGCGCCAGCAGCCCAGACGCCTCTAGCGGGGGACGGGGCGGGGAGCTGTTTTTT.

The chain recombines TRBV7-2 with TRBJ1-4, with a tentative D call TRBD1 (5 bases). V lost 1 base, J lost 0 bases, and 12 bases lay in between. Germline CDR1 and CDR2: SGHTA and FQGNSA. The CDR3 runs to 17 residues. The CDR3 here is CASSLVGELTTNEKLFF. The CDR3 DNA follows: TGTGCCAGCAGCTTAGTAGGGGAACTGACAACTAATGAAAAACTGTTTTTT.

The chain couples TRBV5-5 to TRBJ2-3; perhaps TRBD2 as D (6 bases). The CDR3 runs 17 residues. Deletions cut 1 base from V and 5 bases from J, with 20 bases between. Germline assignment: CDR1 SGHKS and CDR2 YYEKEE (reference sequence). The CDR3 DNA reads TGTGCCAGCAGCTTGCGGTTGGAGGGTACGAGGGGAGATACGCAGTATTTT. Translating gives CASSLRLEGTRGDTQYF.

The chain recombines TRBV9 with TRBJ2-7; 7 bases match TRBD1. Looked up from germline, CDR1 is SGDLS and CDR2 is YYNGEE. CDR3 length: 14 amino acids. After removal of 3 bases from V and 3 bases from J, the junction contained 6 bases not matched to a gene. CDR3 in DNA: TGTGCCAGCAGCGAGAGGGGGCCGGGCTACGAGCAGTACTTC. This encodes CASSERGPGYEQYF.

This clone was counted once. V and J are TRBV5-1 and TRBJ2-3; perhaps TRBD2 as D (6 bases). CDR1 SGHRS and CDR2 YFSETQ come from the germline V gene. V lost 0 bases and J 0 bases, leaving 20 bases between the germline ends. The CDR3 spans 19 residues. The CDR3 sequence is CASSLEARLGGFSTDTQYF. The CDR3 bases are TGCGCCAGCAGCTTGGAGGCTAGATTGGGGGGATTTAGCACAGATACGCAGTATTTT.

This clone occurred a few times. This chain links TRBV9 with TRBJ1-1; D call uncertain. Germline V gene sequence: CDR1 SGDLS, CDR2 YYNGEE. Trimming shortened V by 4 bases and J by 1 base, and 8 bases separated the two germline ends. CDR3 length equals 13 residues. The CDR3: CASSIHRNTEAFF. As DNA, the CDR3 is TGTGCCAGCAGCATCCACAGGAACACTGAAGCTTTCTTT. Variable domain in full (rest from reference TRBV9 and TRBJ1-1): DSGVTQTPKHLITATGQRVTLRCSPRSGDLSVYWYQQSLDQGLQFLIQYYNGEERAKGNILERFSAQQFPDLHSELNLSSLELGDSALYFCASSIHRNTEAFFGQGTRLTVV.

V is TRBV19 and J is TRBJ1-5, with 10 nucleotides matching TRBD1. Trimming removed 1 base from V and 7 bases from J; junction bases left unmatched: 4. In germline, CDR1 is LNHDA, CDR2 SQIVND (reference sequence). CDR3 size: 15 residues. CDR3 loop: CASSIVRDRGQPQHF. The CDR3 DNA follows: TGTGCCAGTAGTATAGTAAGGGACAGGGGCCAGCCCCAGCATTTT.

This clone was observed a handful of times. The V and J genes are TRBV19 and TRBJ2-5; D may be TRBD1 (6 bases). Germline lookup yields CDR1 LNHDA and CDR2 SQIVND (reference sequence). V shed 6 bases and J shed 2 bases, with 16 bases lying between them. CDR3 size: 15 residues. CDR3 sequence reads: CASSPGQREQETQYF. CDR3 DNA: TGTGCCAGTAGCCCCGGACAGAGAGAACAAGAGACCCAGTACTTC.

The chain couples TRBV6-5 to TRBJ2-1; 15 nucleotides line up with TRBD2. The V gene end was trimmed by 4 bases and the J gene end by 5 bases; junction bases not matched to a gene: 3. The CDR3 has 16 residues. Germline lookup yields CDR1 MNHEY and CDR2 SVGAGI. The CDR3: CASSSWTSGGDNEQFF. The CDR3 region has the DNA TGTGCCAGCAGTTCATGGACTAGCGGGGGGGACAATGAGCAGTTCTTC.

The chain carries TRBV4-2 and TRBJ2-5; 15 bases agree with TRBD2. The J segment lost 2 bases and the V segment lost 5 bases, leaving 3 bases of the junction unmatched. In germline, CDR1 is LGHNA, CDR2 YNFKEQ. This CDR3 spans 16 amino acids. The CDR3 sequence is CASSAGLAGGQETQYF. The CDR3 coding sequence is TGTGCCAGCAGCGCAGGACTAGCGGGGGGGCAAGAGACCCAGTACTTC.

J is TRBJ2-7 and V is TRBV4-3, with D possibly matching TRBD2 (6 bases). The CDR3 length is 16 residues. Trimming took 0 bases from V and 6 from J, leaving 18 bases between them. Germline V gene data show CDR1 as LGHNA and CDR2 as YSLEER. The DNA for the CDR3 is TGCGCCAGCAGCCAAGATTCCCTTGTGGGGGGTGGCGAGCAGTACTTC. Amino acid sequence: CASSQDSLVGGGEQYF.

This chain joins TRBV7-2 and TRBJ1-4; 8 positions agree with TRBD1. From germline, CDR1 is SGHTA and CDR2 FQGNSA. The CDR3 is 13 amino acids. J gave up 7 bases and V 5 bases, and 3 bases lay outside the gene matches. CDR3 protein: CASSGGTGEKLFF. Here the CDR3 DNA reads TGTGCCAGCAGCGGGGGGACAGGTGAAAAACTGTTTTTT.

The chain links TRBV27 to TRBJ2-3; TRBD2 aligns across 8 bases. Germline lookup yields CDR1 MNHEY and CDR2 SMNVEV (reference sequence). V shed 1 base and J 3 bases; nucleotides not matched to a gene: 3. This CDR3 spans 15 amino acids. Here the CDR3 reads CASSLFGRGTDTQYF. The DNA of the CDR3 is TGTGCCAGCAGTTTATTCGGGAGGGGGACAGATACGCAGTATTTT.

The chain employs TRBV7-9 and TRBJ2-6; no definite D call. V lost 0 bases and J 0 bases, leaving 6 bases between the germline ends. CDR1 and CDR2 from the germline V gene are SEHNR and FQNEAQ (reference sequence). The CDR3 totals 16 residues. The CDR3 nucleotides are TGTGCCAGCAGCTTAGCGACGGGCTCTGGGGCCAACGTCCTGACTTTC. It specifies CASSLATGSGANVLTF.